The source of this TCR beta chain is a study of cytomegalovirus exposure and HLA in healthy donors (dated by TCRdb to the late 2010s). At the level of the whole study: An earlier analysis of about 530 of the donors reported about 260 Gb of sequence data and 95 million to 130 million unique TCR beta sequences obtained from about 179 million T cells. Roughly 5 DR-DQ haplotypes were handled as single units for association and clustering, since linkage in the cohort was strong. Genome-wide SNP genotypes for about 60% of the roughly 670 donors were used in a later genetic analysis, which treated that subset as a discovery cohort. The study combined high-throughput TCR immunosequencing, statistical association of individual TCRs with disease status, and machine learning to predict cytomegalovirus infection status. Roughly 300 gigabases of sequencing data and around 88 million unique TCR sequences made up an early release that covered some 640 HLA-typed donors. To study patterns of TCR occurrence, a later analysis re-analyzed previously published TCR beta repertoires from 550 to 800 donors and added high-resolution HLA genotyping. The number of donors typed differed by locus, with 629-630 for A, B, C, DRB1 and DQB1, roughly 550 for DQA1, 600 to 610 for DPA1, and about 450 for DPB1. Using immunosequencing, the study profiled T cell repertoires from approximately 700 subjects and related those repertoires to cytomegalovirus serostatus. Rather than drawing on any new phenotypic data, the later analysis identified candidate immune exposures from TCR beta sequences and the way those sequences occurred across donors. In an earlier analysis of 587 of the donors, high-throughput TCR beta sequencing was used to judge whether each TCR beta V gene segment behaved as functional or pseudogenic. Every discovery cohort repertoire had been produced on one sequencing platform. Class I and class II HLA loci were covered by the typing at four-digit resolution. Along with the approximately 600-subject first cohort, a separate validation cohort of over a hundred different subjects was used. Among about 400 genotyped donors of the cohort, an average of about 220,000 unique TCR beta nucleotide sequences was sequenced per donor, of which 15% to 20% were non-productive. The aim of the study was to test whether cataloging public T cell receptors could identify signatures of past pathogen exposure. Donor age, sex, ethnicity and CMV serostatus were collected together with the repertoire data. The genetic ancestry cluster associated with self-reported Caucasian donors included approximately 85% of the approximately 430 genotyped donors. Paper-wide results and their limitations: Most CMV-associated TCR beta chains appeared to be HLA-restricted in a later analysis, and the HLA associations seemed to be driven largely by CMV exposure. A few of the identified cytomegalovirus-associated TCR beta chains were confirmed in vitro to be specific for cytomegalovirus antigens. Correlated functional status among segregating V segments might reflect linkage disequilibrium, but an unknown experimental factor could not be ruled out. According to a later analysis, TCR association rates differed among HLA loci, with DRB1 alleles showing the most associated TCRs and HLA-C alleles showing the fewest. Compared with the 666-donor mean, donors in an Asian-associated ancestry cluster had fewer N-insertions in productive TCRs, according to a later genetic analysis. In a later genetic analysis, a missense DCLRE1C variant was associated with V-gene and J-gene trimming of TCR beta chains, and the association was replicated in an independent cohort. The authors suggested that the approach could potentially be generalized to other disease states and immunological phenotypes. Specific HLA alleles were associated with roughly 16,000 TCR beta sequences at a false discovery rate of 0.05 in a later analysis. A later analysis found that HLA-associated TCR beta chains were more clonally expanded and had lower generation probabilities than equally common non-associated chains. In a later analysis, several top co-occurrence clusters were reported to appear linked to parvovirus B19, influenza, CMV and Epstein-Barr virus. Strong co-occurrence of HLA alleles, especially DR and DQ, made assigning TCR associations to individual alleles difficult. A further reported finding was that TCR beta sequences accurately predicted the HLA-A and HLA-B alleles for most subjects in the first cohort. An earlier analysis of 450 to 750 of the donors showed that most TCR beta V segments appeared in productive rearrangements either about 90% or about 30% of the time, which broadly matched IMGT annotations. The only immune exposure information available for the cohort was CMV serostatus. This cohort had only TCR beta chains sequenced, and the lack of alpha or paired-chain data limited which features could be detected. The 87-base-pair reads could not distinguish some IMGT-functional V segments, including TRBV6-2 and TRBV6-3, so those segments were excluded. A total of 150 or so TCR beta chains were listed by the study as associated with cytomegalovirus. Most TCR sequences were observed very rarely across donors, whereas some public TCRs were present in many individuals. Cytomegalovirus status was reported to be diagnosed by the classifier with high specificity and sensitivity in both the original and validation cohorts. Seventeen rarely observed V segments, including chromosome 9 orphons, were excluded from the earlier analysis of about 610 of the donors because counts were too low. Roughly uniform sequencing depth across donors was assumed in presence/absence analyses, although this assumption may not hold. Because HLA typing was missing for some donors at each locus, association tests included only the typed subset. A cluster of highly shared sequence variants was judged likely to be a technical artifact of the sequencing pipeline.

V has 5 bases trimmed and J has 8 bases trimmed; junction bases matching no gene number 4. The germline V gene (reference sequence) provides CDR1 GTSNPN and CDR2 SVGIG. Including cysteine and phenylalanine, the CDR3 has 12 amino acids. CDR3 DNA is the only sequence kept; it has 36 bases, read in frame from the first base. The cohort consisted of 600 or so healthy bone marrow donors. Cohort members were all nominally healthy when sampled, although unrecorded immune exposures were likely present. The donor was CMV seropositive and was included in the group of 289 seropositive cohort members. A peripheral blood sample was collected from each donor, and TCR beta sequencing was performed on peripheral blood mononuclear cells. The Qiagen DNeasy Blood Extraction Kit was used to extract genomic DNA from the blood cell samples. Libraries were constructed by the immunoSEQ multiplex PCR assay. For the multiplex PCR, a mixture combining 60 forward primers for TCR Vbeta segments and 13 reverse primers for TCR Jbeta segments was used. Amplification of the CDR3 region of rearranged TCR beta genes was performed with a multiplex PCR assay on genomic DNA. On the Illumina HiSeq System, the amplified TCR beta libraries were sequenced as 87-base-pair reads. As for the original processing: A later analysis tallied tens of millions of unique TCR beta chains across the 700 or so repertoires, and 10 million to 11 million of those chains were shared by two or more donors. Raw reads were error-corrected and collapsed into unique sequences by a nearest-neighbor algorithm in which closely related sequences were merged to remove PCR and sequencing errors. CDR3 sequences were aligned to IMGT reference sequences to assign V, D and J gene segments. For a sequence to be retained, a match of at least six nucleotides was required to both a V gene segment and a J gene segment. Rearrangements were called productive when the CDR3 lacked stop codons and stayed in frame with V and J; all others were non-productive. CDR3 was defined by IMGT convention, running from the second conserved V-encoded cysteine to the conserved J-encoded phenylalanine. In an earlier analysis of just under 600 of the donors, sequences lacking an unambiguous match to a single V gene segment were excluded. An earlier analysis of several hundred of the donors called V segments functional above 56.7% productive rearrangements and segregating when the between-donor standard deviation exceeded 5%. A statistical classification framework was built for diagnosing cytomegalovirus status from the catalog of TCR beta chain sequences. In a later analysis, V and J genes were assigned by comparing TCR nucleotide sequences against IMGT/GENE-DB human TR gene sequences. Using the TCRdist pipeline, a later analysis assigned CDR3 sequences along with most-parsimonious VDJ recombination scenarios. A later analysis defined each TCR beta chain by its CDR3 amino acid sequence plus V-gene family, and excluded reads lacking a unique V-gene family. A later analysis removed roughly 590 highly shared, low-generation-probability nucleotide sequences to deal with suspected cross-contamination and a sequencing artifact. For each public chain, a later analysis derived a clonal expansion index from normalized ranks of inferred template counts within each repertoire. In a later analysis, generation probabilities were computed using a VDJ recombination model fitted to out-of-frame rearrangements, and the results were checked against IGoR. A later analysis scored TCR-TCR, TCR-HLA and TCR-CMV co-occurrence with hypergeometric tests, applying a repertoire-size bias correction to TCR pairs. A later analysis estimated false discovery rates by permuting HLA or CMV assignments 20 times. In a later analysis, co-occurring TCRs were grouped using DBSCAN, and TCRdist sequence similarity was added for clustering within HLA-allele-positive subsets. Repertoires with fewer than 30,000 or more than 120,000 public chains, plus five repertoires with anomalous nucleotide sharing, were excluded from co-occurrence clustering. TCRdb's version of the immuneACCESS table is confined to in-frame rearrangements and falls short of the full clone set. An unresolved V gene accounts for under half of the shortfall where checked; the remainder is of unknown origin. The DNA gave D and trimming, while V, J and clone size come from that table. This sample lists about 160,000 clones; around 83% were detected once. The ten biggest clones cover approximately 8% of the sample.

As for this clone: What this receptor recognizes is not known. The record has no base qualities; no much larger clone is one base away.

The V gene is TRBV30 and the J gene is TRBJ2-4; 9 bases in the middle match TRBD1. The source material was PBMCs. The receptor's source is a male donor in good health and CMV-seropositive. The CDR3 in this case is CAWGTGRDIQYF. DNA sequence: TGTGCCTGGGGGACAGGGAGGGACATTCAGTACTTC.